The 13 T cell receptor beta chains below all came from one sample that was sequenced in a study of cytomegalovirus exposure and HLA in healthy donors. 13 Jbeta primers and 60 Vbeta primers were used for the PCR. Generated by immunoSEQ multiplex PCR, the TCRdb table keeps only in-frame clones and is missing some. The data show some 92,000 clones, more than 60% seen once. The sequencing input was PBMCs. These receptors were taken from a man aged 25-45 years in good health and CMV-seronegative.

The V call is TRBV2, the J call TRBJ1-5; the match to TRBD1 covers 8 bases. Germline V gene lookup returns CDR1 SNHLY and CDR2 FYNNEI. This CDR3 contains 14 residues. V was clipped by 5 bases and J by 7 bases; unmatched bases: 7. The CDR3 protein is CASSPLTGEQPQHF. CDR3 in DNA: TGTGCCAGCAGTCCCCTGACAGGGGAACAGCCCCAGCATTTT.

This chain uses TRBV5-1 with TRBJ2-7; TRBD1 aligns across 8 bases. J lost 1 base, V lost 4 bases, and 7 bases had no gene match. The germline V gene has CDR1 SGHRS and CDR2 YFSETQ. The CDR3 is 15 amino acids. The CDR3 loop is CASSPGTGGSYEQYF. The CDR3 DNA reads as TGCGCCAGCAGCCCCGGGACAGGTGGTTCCTACGAGCAGTACTTC.

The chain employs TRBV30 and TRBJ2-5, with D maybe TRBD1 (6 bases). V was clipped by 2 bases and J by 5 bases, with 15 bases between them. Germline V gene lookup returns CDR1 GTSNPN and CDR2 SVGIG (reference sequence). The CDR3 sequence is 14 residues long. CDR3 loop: CAWSTPGAGETQYF. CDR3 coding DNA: TGTGCCTGGAGTACCCCAGGGGCTGGGGAGACCCAGTACTTC.

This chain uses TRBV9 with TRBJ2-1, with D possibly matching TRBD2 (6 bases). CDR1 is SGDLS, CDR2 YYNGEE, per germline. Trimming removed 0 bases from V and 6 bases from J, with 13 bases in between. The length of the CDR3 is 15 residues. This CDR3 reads CASSVGQGGLNEQFF. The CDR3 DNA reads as TGTGCCAGCAGCGTAGGTCAGGGAGGCCTCAATGAGCAGTTCTTC.

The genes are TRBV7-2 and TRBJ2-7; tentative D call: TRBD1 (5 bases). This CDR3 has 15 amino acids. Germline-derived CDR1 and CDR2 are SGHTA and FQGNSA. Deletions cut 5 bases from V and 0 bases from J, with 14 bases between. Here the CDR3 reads CASSHRTSGSYEQYF. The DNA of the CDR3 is TGTGCCAGCAGCCACAGGACCTCAGGCTCCTACGAGCAGTACTTC.

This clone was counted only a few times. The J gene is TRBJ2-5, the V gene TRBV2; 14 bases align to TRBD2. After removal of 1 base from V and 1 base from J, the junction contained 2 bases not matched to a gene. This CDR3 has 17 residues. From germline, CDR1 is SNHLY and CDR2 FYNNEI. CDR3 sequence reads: CASSEGTSGGLQETQYF. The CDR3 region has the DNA TGTGCCAGCAGTGAAGGGACTAGCGGGGGGCTCCAAGAGACCCAGTACTTC.

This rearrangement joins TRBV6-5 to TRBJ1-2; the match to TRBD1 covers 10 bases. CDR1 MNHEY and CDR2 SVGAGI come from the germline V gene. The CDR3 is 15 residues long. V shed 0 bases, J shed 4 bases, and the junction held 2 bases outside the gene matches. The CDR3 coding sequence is TGTGCCAGCAGTTACTCTTGGACAGGGGGCTATGGCTACACCTTC. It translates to CASSYSWTGGYGYTF.

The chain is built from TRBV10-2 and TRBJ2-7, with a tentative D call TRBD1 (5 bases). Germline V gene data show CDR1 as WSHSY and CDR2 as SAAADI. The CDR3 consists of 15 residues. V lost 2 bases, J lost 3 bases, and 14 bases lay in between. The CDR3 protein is CASSEPNRPNYEQYF. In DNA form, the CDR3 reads TGCGCCAGCAGTGAGCCGAACAGGCCTAACTACGAGCAGTACTTC.

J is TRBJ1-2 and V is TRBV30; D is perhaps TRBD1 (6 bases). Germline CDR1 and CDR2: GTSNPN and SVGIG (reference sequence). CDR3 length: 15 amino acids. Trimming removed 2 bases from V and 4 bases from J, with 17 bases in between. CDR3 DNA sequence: TGTGCCTGGAGTACTAGCGGGGGGCAGGCCTATGGCTACACCTTC. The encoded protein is CAWSTSGGQAYGYTF.

The DNA for the CDR3 is TGTGCCACCTGGGGAGGGCCCGCGTCCTACGAGCAGTACTTC. Protein sequence: CATWGGPASYEQYF. The J gene is TRBJ2-7, the V gene TRBV28; 7 nucleotides line up with TRBD2. J was trimmed by 1 base and V by 10 bases; bases with no gene match: 10. The CDR3 contains 14 residues. CDR1 and CDR2 from the germline V gene are MDHEN and SYDVKM.

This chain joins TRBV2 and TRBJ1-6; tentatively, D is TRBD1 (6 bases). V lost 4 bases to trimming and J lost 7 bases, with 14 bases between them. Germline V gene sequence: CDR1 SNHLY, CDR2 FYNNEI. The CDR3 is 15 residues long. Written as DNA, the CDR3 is TGTGCCAGCAGTGCTCAGGGGCCGTGGAATTCACCCCTCCACTTT. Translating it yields CASSAQGPWNSPLHF.

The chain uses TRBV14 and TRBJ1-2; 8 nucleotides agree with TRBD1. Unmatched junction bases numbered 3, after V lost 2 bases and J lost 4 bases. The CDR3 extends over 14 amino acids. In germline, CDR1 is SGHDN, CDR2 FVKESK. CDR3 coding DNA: TGTGCCAGCAGCCAATCCACAGGGGGCTATGGCTACACCTTC. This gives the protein CASSQSTGGYGYTF.

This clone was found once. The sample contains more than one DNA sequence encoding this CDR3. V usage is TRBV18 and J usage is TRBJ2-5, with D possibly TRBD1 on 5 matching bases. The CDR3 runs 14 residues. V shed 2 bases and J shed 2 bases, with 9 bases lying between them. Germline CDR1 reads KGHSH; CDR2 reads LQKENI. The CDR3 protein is CASSPGAQQETQYF. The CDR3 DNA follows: TGTGCCAGCTCACCAGGGGCGCAGCAAGAGACCCAGTACTTC.